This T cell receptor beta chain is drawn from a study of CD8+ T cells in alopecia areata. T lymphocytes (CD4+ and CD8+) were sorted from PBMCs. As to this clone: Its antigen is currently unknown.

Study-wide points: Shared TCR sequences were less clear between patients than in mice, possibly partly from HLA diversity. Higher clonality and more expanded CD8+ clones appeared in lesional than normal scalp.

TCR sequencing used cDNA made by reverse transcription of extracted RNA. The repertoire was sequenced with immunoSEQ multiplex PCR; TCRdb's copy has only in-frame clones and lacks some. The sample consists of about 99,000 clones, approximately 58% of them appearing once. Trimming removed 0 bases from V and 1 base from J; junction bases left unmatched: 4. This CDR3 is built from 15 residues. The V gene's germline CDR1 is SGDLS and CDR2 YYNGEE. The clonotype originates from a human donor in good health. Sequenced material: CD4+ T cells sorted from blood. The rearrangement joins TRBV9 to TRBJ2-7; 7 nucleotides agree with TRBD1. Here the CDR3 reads CASSVAPQGSYEQYF. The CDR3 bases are TGTGCCAGCAGCGTAGCCCCACAGGGGTCCTACGAGCAGTACTTC.